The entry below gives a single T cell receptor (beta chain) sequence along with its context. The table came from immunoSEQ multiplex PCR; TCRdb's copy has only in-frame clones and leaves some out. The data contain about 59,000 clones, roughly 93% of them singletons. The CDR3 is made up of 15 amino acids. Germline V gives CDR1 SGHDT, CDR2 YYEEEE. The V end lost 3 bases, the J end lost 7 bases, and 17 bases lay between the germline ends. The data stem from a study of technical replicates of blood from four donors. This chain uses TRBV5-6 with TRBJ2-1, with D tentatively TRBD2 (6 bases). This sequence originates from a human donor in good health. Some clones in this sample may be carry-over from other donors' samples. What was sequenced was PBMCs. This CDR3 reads CASSSGTPIWNEQFF. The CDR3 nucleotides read TGTGCCAGCAGCTCCGGGACTCCGATTTGGAATGAGCAGTTCTTC.